This T cell receptor (beta chain) was profiled in a study of T cells in Graves' hyperthyroidism and ophthalmopathy. Germline V CDR1 and CDR2: LGHNA, YNFKEQ. This CDR3 comprises 16 residues. Trimming removed 0 bases from V and 3 bases from J, with 14 bases in between. Amplified TCR beta CDR3 regions derived from RNA transcripts. HTBI primers were the set used in a first-round RT-PCR of the TCR CDR3. TCRdb called the multiplex PCR reads again in MiXCR, with one record for every CDR3 protein. The table records roughly 580,000 distinct CDR3 sequences, 14% of them present only once. This clonotype occurred many times.

The chain employs TRBV4-2 and TRBJ1-1, with D perhaps matching TRBD1 (5 bases). This TCR was recovered from a woman under 40 with Graves' hyperthyroidism that later progressed to Graves' ophthalmopathy. Material for sequencing was blood. CDR3 amino acids: CASSQETEKGDTEAFF. The CDR3 DNA reads TGTGCCAGCAGCCAAGAGACCGAGAAAGGGGACACTGAAGCTTTCTTT.